This T cell receptor beta chain was sequenced during a study of T cell clonotyping in hematopoietic cell transplantation. Overall study findings and caveats: No sorting was done, leaving CD4 and CD8 contributions mixed.

The germline gives CDR1 LGHNA, CDR2 YSLEER. Trimming cost V 2 bases and J 8 bases; bases outside gene matches: 2. This CDR3 comprises 14 residues. Libraries were prepared by immunoSEQ multiplex PCR; TCRdb keeps only in-frame clonotypes and omits some of them. The table shows about 36,000 clones, with over 80% occurring only once. A word on this clone: Antigen unknown.

This sequence joins TRBV4-3 and TRBJ2-1; 11 bases map to TRBD2. This TCR was sampled from a woman aged 40 to 50 in good health. Some clones in this sample may be carry-over from other donors' samples. Material: peripheral blood mononuclear cells. The CDR3 region has the DNA TGCGCCAGCAGCCAATTAGCGGGAGGGCATGAGCAGTTCTTC. Amino acids: CASSQLAGGHEQFF.